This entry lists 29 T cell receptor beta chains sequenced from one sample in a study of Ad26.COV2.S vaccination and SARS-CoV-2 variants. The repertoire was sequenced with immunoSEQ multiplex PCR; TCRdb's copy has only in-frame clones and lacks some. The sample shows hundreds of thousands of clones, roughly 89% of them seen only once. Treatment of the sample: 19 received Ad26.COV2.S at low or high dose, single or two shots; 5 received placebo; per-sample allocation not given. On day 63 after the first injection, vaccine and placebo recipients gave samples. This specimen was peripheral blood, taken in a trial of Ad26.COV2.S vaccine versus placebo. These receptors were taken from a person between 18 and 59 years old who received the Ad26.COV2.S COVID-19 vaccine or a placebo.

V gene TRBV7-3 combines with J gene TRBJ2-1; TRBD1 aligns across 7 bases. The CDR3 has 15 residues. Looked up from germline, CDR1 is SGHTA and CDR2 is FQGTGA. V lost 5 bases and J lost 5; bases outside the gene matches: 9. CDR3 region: CASSLQGSTHNEQFF. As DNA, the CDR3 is TGTGCCAGCAGCCTACAGGGGTCGACCCACAATGAGCAGTTCTTC.

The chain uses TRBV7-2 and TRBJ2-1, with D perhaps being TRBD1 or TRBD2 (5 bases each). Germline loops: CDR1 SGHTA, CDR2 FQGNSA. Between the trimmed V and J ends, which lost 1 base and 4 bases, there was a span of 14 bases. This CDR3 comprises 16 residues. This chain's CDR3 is CASSLERDARYNEQFF. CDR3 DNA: TGTGCCAGCAGCTTAGAACGGGACGCTCGATACAATGAGCAGTTCTTC.

CDR3 residues: CATSADEGEQYF. CDR3 coding DNA: TGTGCCACCAGTGCCGATGAGGGGGAGCAGTACTTC. The chain joins TRBV24-1 to TRBJ2-7; D may correspond to TRBD1 or TRBD2 (5 bases each). The germline CDR1 and CDR2 sequences are KGHDR and SFDVKD. The CDR3 is 12 residues long. V lost 5 bases and J 7 bases, leaving 11 bases between the germline ends.

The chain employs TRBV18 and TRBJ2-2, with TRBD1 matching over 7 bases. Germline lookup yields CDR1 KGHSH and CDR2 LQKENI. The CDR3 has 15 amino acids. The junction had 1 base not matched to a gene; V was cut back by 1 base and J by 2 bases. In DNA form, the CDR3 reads TGTGCCAGCTCACCACAGGGGGCCAACACCGGGGAGCTGTTTTTT. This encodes CASSPQGANTGELFF.

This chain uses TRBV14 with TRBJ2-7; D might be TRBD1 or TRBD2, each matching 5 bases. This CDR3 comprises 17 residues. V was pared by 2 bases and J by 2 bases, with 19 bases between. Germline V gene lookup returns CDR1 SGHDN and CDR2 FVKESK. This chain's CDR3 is CASSQMGTGTVTYEQYF. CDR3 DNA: TGTGCCAGCAGCCAAATGGGGACCGGGACCGTTACCTACGAGCAGTACTTC.

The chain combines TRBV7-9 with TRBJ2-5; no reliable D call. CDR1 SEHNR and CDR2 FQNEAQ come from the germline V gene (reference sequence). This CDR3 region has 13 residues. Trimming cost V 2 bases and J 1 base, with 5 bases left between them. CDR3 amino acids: CASSLNSQETQYF. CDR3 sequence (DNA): TGTGCCAGCAGCTTAAACAGCCAAGAGACCCAGTACTTC.

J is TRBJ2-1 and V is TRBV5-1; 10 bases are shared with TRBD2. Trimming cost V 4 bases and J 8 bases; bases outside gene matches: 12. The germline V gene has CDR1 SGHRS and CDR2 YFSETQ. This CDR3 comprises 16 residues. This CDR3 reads CASSKGTSALGDEQFF. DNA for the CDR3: TGCGCCAGCAGCAAGGGGACTAGCGCCCTTGGGGATGAGCAGTTCTTC.

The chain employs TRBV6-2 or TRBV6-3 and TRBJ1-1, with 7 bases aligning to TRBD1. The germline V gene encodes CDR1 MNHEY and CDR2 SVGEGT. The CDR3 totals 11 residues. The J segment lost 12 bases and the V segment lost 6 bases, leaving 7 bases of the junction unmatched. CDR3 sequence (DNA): TGTGCCAGCAGCCTCACAGGGGTTCCTTTCTTT. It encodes CASSLTGVPFF.

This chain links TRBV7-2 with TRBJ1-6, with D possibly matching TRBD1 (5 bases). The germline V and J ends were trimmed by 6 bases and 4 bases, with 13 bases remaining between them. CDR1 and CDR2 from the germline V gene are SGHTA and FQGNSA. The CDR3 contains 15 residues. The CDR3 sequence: CASSFDRMYNSPLHF. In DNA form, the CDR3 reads TGTGCCAGCAGTTTTGACAGAATGTATAATTCACCCCTCCACTTT.

CDR3 in DNA: TGTGCCAGCAGACGGACTAGCGTGGAGACCCAGTACTTC. Its translation: CASRRTSVETQYF. The J gene is TRBJ2-5, the V gene TRBV28; 9 positions agree with TRBD2. CDR1 and CDR2 from the germline V gene are MDHEN and SYDVKM. This CDR3 is built from 13 residues. V lost 6 bases, J lost 5 bases, and 4 bases stayed unmatched. The full variable domain, completed using reference TRBV28 and TRBJ2-5, is DVKVTQSSRYLVKRTGEKVFLECVQDMDHENMFWYRQDPGLGLRLIYFSYDVKMKEKGDIPEGYSVSREKKERFSLILESASTNQTSMYLCASRRTSVETQYFGPGTRLLVL.

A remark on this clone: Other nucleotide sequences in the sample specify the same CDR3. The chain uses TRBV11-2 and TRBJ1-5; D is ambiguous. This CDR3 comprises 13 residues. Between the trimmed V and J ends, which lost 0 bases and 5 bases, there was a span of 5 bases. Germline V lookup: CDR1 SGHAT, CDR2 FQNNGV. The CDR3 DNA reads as TGTGCCAGCAGCTTAGATCGGGATCAGCCCCAGCATTTT. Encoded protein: CASSLDRDQPQHF.

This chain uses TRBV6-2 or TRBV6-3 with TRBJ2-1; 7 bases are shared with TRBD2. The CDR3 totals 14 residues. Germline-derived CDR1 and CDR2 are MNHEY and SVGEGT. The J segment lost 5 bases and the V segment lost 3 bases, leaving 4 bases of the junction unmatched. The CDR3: CASSYPGGNNEQFF. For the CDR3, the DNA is TGTGCCAGCAGTTATCCGGGGGGAAACAATGAGCAGTTCTTC.

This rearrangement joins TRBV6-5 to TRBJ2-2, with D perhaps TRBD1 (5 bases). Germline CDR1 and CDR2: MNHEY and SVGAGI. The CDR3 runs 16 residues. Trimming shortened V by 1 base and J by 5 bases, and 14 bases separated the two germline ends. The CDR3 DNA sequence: TGTGCCAGCAGTTACTTGGCAGGGTATAATACCGGGGAGCTGTTTTTT. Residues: CASSYLAGYNTGELFF.

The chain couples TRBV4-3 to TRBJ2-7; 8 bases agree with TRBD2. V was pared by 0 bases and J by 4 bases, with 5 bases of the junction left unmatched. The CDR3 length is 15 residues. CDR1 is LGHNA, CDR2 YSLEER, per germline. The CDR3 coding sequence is TGCGCCAGCAGCCAAGATTGGCTAGCGGGTTACGAGCAGTACTTC. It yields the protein CASSQDWLAGYEQYF.

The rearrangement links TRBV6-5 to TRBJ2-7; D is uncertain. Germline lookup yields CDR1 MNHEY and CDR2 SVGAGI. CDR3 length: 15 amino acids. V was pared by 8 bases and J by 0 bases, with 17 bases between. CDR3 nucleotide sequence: TGTGCCAGCTCTTCCGACCGGTACAACTCCTACGAGCAGTACTTC. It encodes CASSSDRYNSYEQYF.

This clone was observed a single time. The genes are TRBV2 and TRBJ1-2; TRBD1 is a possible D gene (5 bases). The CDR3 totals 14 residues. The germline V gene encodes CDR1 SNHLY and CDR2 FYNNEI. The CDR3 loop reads CALGGRETDYGYTF. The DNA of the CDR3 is TGTGCGCTCGGGGGGAGGGAGACCGACTATGGCTACACCTTC.

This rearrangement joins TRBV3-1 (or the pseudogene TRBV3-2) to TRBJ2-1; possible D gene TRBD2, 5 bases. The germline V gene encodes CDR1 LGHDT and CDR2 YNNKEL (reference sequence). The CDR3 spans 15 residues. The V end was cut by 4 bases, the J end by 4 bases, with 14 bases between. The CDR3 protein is CASSPGIGVYNEQFF. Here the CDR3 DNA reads TGTGCCAGCAGCCCCGGGATCGGGGTTTACAATGAGCAGTTCTTC.

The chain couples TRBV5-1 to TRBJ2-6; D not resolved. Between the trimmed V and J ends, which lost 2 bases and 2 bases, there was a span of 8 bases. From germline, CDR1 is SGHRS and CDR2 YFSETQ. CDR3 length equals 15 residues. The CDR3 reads CASSLPTAGANVLTF. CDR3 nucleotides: TGCGCCAGCAGCTTACCCACCGCTGGGGCCAACGTCCTGACTTTC.

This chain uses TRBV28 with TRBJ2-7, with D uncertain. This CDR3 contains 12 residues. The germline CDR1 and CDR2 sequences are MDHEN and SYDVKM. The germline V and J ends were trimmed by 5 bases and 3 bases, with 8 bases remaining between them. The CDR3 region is CASSVAGYEQYF. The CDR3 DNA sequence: TGTGCCAGCAGTGTGGCAGGCTACGAGCAGTACTTC.

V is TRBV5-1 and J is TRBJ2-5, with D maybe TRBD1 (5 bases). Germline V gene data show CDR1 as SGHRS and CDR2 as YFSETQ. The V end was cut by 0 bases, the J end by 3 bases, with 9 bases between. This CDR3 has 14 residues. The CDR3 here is CASSLGSGKETQYF. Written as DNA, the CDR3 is TGCGCCAGCAGCTTGGGATCAGGGAAAGAGACCCAGTACTTC.

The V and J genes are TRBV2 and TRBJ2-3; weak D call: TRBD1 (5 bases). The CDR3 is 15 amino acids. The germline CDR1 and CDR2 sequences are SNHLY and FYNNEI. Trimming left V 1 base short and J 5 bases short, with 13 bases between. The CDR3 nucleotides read TGTGCCAGCAGTGAAGGGAAAAGGGGTGGAGATACGCAGTATTTT. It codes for CASSEGKRGGDTQYF.

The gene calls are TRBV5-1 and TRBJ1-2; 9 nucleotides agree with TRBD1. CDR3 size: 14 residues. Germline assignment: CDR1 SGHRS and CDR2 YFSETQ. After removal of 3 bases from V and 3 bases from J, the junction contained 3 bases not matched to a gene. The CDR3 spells CASSSTGGDYGYTF. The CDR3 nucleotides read TGCGCCAGCAGCTCCACAGGGGGCGACTATGGCTACACCTTC.

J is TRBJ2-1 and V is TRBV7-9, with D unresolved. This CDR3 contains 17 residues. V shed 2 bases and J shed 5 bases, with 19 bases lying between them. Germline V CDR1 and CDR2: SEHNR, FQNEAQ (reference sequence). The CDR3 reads CASSLSGYGLWDNEQFF. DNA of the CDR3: TGTGCCAGCAGCTTAAGTGGTTACGGCCTTTGGGACAATGAGCAGTTCTTC. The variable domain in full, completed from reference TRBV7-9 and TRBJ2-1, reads DTGVSQNPRHKITKRGQNVTFRCDPISEHNRLYWYRQTLGQGPEFLTYFQNEAQLEKSRLLSDRFSAERPKGSFSTLEIQRTEQGDSAMYLCASSLSGYGLWDNEQFFGPGTRLTVL.

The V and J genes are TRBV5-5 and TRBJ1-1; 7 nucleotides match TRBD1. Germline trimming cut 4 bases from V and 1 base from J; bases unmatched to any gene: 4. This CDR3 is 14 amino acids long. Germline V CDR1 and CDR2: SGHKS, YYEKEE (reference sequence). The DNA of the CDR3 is TGTGCCAGCAGCCGGGACAGTAGGAACACTGAAGCTTTCTTT. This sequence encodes CASSRDSRNTEAFF.

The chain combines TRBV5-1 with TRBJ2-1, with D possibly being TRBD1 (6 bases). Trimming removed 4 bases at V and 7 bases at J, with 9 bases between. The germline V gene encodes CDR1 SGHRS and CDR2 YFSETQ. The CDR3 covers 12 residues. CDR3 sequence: CASSSDRNEQFF. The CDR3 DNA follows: TGCGCCAGCAGCAGCGACAGGAATGAGCAGTTCTTC.

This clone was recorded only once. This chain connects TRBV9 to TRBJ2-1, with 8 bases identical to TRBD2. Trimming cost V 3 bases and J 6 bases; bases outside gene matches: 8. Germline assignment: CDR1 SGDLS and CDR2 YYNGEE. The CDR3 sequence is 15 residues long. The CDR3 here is CASSARGSGTNEQFF. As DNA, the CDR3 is TGTGCCAGCAGCGCCCGAGGTAGCGGGACCAATGAGCAGTTCTTC. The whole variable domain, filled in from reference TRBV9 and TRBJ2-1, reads DSGVTQTPKHLITATGQRVTLRCSPRSGDLSVYWYQQSLDQGLQFLIQYYNGEERAKGNILERFSAQQFPDLHSELNLSSLELGDSALYFCASSARGSGTNEQFFGPGTRLTVL.

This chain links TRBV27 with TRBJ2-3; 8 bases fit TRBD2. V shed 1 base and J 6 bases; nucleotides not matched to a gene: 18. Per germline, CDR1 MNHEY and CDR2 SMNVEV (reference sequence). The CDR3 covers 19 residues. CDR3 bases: TGTGCCAGCAGTTTATTGAGCCCTGGGACTAGTGATCCGTTTGATACGCAGTATTTT. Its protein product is CASSLLSPGTSDPFDTQYF.

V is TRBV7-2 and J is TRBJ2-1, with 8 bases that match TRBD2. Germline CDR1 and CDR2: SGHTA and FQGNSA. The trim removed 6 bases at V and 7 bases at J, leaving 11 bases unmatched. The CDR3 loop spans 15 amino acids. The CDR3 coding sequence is TGTGCCAGCAGGTTCTGGGCGGGAGGAGGTAATGAGCAGTTCTTC. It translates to CASRFWAGGGNEQFF.

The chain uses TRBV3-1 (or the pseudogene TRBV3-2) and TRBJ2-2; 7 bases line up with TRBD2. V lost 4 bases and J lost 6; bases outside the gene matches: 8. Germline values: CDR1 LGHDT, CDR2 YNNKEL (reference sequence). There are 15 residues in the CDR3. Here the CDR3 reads CASSPFRTSPGELFF. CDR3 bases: TGTGCCAGCAGCCCCTTTAGGACTAGTCCCGGGGAGCTGTTTTTT.